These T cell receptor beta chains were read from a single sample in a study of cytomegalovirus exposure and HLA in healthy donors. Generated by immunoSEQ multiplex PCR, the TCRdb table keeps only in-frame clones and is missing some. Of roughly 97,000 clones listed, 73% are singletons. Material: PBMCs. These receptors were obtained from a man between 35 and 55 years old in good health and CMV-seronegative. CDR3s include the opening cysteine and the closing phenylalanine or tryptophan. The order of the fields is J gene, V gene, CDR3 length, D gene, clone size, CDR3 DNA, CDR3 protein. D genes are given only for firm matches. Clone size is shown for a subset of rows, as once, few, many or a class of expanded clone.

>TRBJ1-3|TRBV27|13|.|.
TGTGCCAGCAGTTTACTTCCCGGAAACACCATATATTTT
CASSLLPGNTIYF
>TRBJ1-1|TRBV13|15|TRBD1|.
TGTGCCAGCAGCTTCGTGGACAGGGGGGGACTAGAAGCTTTCTTT
CASSFVDRGGLEAFF
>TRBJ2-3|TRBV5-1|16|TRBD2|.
TGCGCCAGCAGCTTGGGCGGGGGGCCCTTGGGAGATACGCAGTATTTT
CASSLGGGPLGDTQYF
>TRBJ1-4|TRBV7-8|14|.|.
TGTGCCAGCAGCCAGGGGCTGCCTAAGGAAAAACTGTTTTTT
CASSQGLPKEKLFF
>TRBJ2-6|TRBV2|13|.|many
TGTGCCACCTCAGGGTCTGGGGCCAACGTCCTGACTTTC
CATSGSGANVLTF
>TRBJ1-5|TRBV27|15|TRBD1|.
TGTGCCAGCAGTTCGAGACAGGGGGGCAATCAGCCCCAGCATTTT
CASSSRQGGNQPQHF
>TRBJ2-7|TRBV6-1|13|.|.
TGTGCAACCAAAGGCGGGACAGACTACGAGCAGTACTTC
CATKGGTDYEQYF
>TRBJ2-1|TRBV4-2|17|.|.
TGTGCCAGCAGCCAAGGCCTTTCCGGGGGGCCGGGCAATGAGCAGTTCTTC
CASSQGLSGGPGNEQFF
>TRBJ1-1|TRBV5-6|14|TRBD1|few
TGTGCCAGCAGCCCGGACAGGATGAACACTGAAGCTTTCTTT
CASSPDRMNTEAFF
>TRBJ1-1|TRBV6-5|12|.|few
TGTGCCAGCGAGGGTCGAACAGCAGAAGCTTTCTTT
CASEGRTAEAFF
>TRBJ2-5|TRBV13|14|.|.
TGTGCCAGCAAGAAGGGGGGGGGCCGAGAGACCCAGTACTTC
CASKKGGGRETQYF
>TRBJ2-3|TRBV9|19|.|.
TGTGCCAGCAGCGTAGTCCCCTACTACACGGGGAGGGGGACAGATACGCAGTATTTT
CASSVVPYYTGRGTDTQYF
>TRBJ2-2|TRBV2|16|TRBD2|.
TGTGCCAGCAGCCCTACTAGCGGGGGGGACACCGGGGAGCTGTTTTTT
CASSPTSGGDTGELFF
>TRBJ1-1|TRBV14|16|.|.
TGTGCCAGCAGCCTCACTACCGGGGGGGCTAGAACTGAAGCTTTCTTT
CASSLTTGGARTEAFF
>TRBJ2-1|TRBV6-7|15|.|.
TGTGCCAGCAGTTACTCTGAGAGCTCCTACAATGAGCAGTTCTTC
CASSYSESSYNEQFF
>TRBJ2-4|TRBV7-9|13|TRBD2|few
TGTGCCAGCAGCTTACCTAGCGGGGGATTTAAGTACTTC
CASSLPSGGFKYF